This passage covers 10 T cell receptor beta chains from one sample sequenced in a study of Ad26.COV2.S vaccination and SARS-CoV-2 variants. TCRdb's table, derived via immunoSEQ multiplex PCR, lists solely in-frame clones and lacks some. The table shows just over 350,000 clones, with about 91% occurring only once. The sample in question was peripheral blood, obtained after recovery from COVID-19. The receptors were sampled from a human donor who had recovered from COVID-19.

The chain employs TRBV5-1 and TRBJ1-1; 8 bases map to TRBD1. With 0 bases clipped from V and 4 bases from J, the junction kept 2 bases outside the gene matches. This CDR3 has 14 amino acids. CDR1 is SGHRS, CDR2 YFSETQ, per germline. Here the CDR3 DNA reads TGCGCCAGCAGCTTGGTGACAGGGGCCACTGAAGCTTTCTTT. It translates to CASSLVTGATEAFF.

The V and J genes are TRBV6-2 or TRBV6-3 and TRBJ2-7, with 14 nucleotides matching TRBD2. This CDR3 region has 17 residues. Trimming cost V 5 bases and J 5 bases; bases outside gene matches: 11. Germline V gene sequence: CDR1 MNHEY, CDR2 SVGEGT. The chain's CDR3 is CASSTATGTSGGHEQYF. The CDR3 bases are TGTGCCAGCAGTACAGCTACAGGGACTAGCGGGGGACACGAGCAGTACTTC.

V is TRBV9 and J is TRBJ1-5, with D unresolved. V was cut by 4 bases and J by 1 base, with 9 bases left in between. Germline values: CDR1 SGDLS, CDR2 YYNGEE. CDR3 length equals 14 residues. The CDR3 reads CASSLGLSNQPQHF. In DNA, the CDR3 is TGTGCCAGCAGCTTAGGCTTGAGCAATCAGCCCCAGCATTTT.

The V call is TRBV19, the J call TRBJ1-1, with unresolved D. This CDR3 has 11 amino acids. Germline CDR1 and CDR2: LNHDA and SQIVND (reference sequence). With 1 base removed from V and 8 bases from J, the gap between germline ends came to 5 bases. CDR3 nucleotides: TGTGCCAGTAGTATAGGCAGGGAAGCTTTCTTT. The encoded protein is CASSIGREAFF.

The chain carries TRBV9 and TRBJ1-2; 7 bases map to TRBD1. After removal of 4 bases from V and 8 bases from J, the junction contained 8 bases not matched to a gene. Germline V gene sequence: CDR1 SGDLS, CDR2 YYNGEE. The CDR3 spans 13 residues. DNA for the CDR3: TGTGCCAGCAGCTCCACAGGGGCCCGAGGCTACACCTTC. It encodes CASSSTGARGYTF. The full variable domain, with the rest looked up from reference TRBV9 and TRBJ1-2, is DSGVTQTPKHLITATGQRVTLRCSPRSGDLSVYWYQQSLDQGLQFLIQYYNGEERAKGNILERFSAQQFPDLHSELNLSSLELGDSALYFCASSSTGARGYTFGSGTRLTVV.

The CDR3 here is CASSLTASSGNTIYF. Written as DNA, the CDR3 is TGCGCCAGCAGCTTGACGGCCAGCTCTGGAAACACCATATATTTT. The chain links TRBV5-1 to TRBJ1-3; D is ambiguous. Germline CDR1 is SGHRS and CDR2 is YFSETQ. With 1 base removed from V and 0 bases from J, the gap between germline ends came to 8 bases. The CDR3 is made up of 15 amino acids.

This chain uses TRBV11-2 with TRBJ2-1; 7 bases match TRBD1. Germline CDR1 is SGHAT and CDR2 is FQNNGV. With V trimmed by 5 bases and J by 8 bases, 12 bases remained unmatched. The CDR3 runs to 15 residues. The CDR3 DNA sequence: TGTGCCAGCAGCCAAGGACAGGATGGGGGAGATGAGCAGTTCTTC. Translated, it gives CASSQGQDGGDEQFF.

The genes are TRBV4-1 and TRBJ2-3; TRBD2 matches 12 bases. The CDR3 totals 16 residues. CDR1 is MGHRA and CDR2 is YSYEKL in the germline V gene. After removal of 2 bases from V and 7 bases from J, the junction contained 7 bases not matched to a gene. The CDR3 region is CASSQWTSGESNTQYF. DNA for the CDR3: TGCGCCAGCAGCCAATGGACTAGCGGGGAGTCTAATACGCAGTATTTT.

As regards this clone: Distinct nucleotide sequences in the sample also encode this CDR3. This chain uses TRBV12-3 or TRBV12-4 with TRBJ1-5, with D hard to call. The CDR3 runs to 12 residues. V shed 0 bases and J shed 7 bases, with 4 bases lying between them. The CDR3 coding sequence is TGTGCCAGCAGTTTAGCGAGGCAGCCCCAGCATTTT. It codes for CASSLARQPQHF.

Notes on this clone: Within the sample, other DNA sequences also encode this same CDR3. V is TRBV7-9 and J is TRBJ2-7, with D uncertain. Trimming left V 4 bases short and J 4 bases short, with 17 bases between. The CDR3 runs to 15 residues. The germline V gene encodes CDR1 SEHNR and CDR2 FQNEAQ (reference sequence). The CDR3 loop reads CASSSGLEKHYEQYF. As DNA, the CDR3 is TGTGCCAGCAGCTCCGGCCTTGAGAAACATTACGAGCAGTACTTC.